This T cell receptor beta chain derives from a study of CD8 T cells in Susac syndrome. CD8+ and CD4+ T cells from blood underwent TCR beta sequencing, which was carried out in a high-throughput format. In the multiple sclerosis control group, patients were treatment-naive and had stable or active relapsing-remitting disease. FACS enriched CD8+ TEMRA cells, while bulk CD8+ and CD4+ were negatively isolated. CDR1 and CDR2 from the germline V gene are SGHRS and YFSETQ. This CDR3 comprises 15 residues. Trimming shortened V by 0 bases and J by 8 bases, and 17 bases separated the two germline ends. This clonotype was observed once. It was with random hexamers that roughly 0.45 to 1 ug RNA was reverse transcribed. Coverage of TCR beta CDR3 amplification by immunoSEQ multiplex PCR extended to 54 Vbeta and 13 Jbeta. TCRdb independently ran MiXCR on the immunoSEQ multiplex PCR reads; one entry per CDR3 protein. The table shows more than 200,000 distinct CDR3 sequences, with around 95% occurring only once.

This clonotype was sampled from a human donor with multiple sclerosis. The material sequenced was CD4+ T cells from PBMCs. The chain combines TRBV5-1 with TRBJ1-2; no definite D call. In DNA form, the CDR3 reads TGCGCCAGCAGCTTGGTTGGAGGGTCTTTGGGAGGCTACACCTTC. This sequence encodes CASSLVGGSLGGYTF.